This T cell receptor (beta chain) appears in the sequencing data of a study of naive CD8 T cells in extremely preterm neonates. Study-wide results and caveats: Preterm neonate repertoires were significantly less rich by iChao1 than others. Preterm CDR3s were shorter than older groups', with fewer N additions and less trimming.

As to this clone: Its matching antigen is unknown.

Looked up from germline, CDR1 is MNHEY and CDR2 is SVGAGI. CDR3 length equals 14 residues. Trimming left V 2 bases short and J 1 base short, with 5 bases between. Assay used: immunoSEQ multiplex PCR; TCRdb lists only in-frame clones, some missing. The top ten clones hold roughly 0.4% of a sample with 6,000 to 6,500 clones, about 98% of them seen once. Deliveries were elective term cesareans at about 37-41 weeks, with no labor or membrane rupture. The chain combines TRBV6-5 with TRBJ2-2; D may be TRBD1 (5 bases). The sequencing sample was made of naive CD8+ T cells from cord blood. The receptor comes from a newborn in good health. The CDR3 region has the DNA TGTGCCAGCAGTTACAGGGGGAACACCGGGGAGCTGTTTTTT. Amino acid sequence: CASSYRGNTGELFF.